The 17 T cell receptor beta chains below were found in one sample sequenced in a study of cytomegalovirus exposure and HLA in healthy donors (dated by TCRdb to the late 2010s). Library construction relied on the immunoSEQ multiplex PCR assay. For the multiplex PCR, a mixture combining 60 forward primers for TCR Vbeta segments and 13 reverse primers for TCR Jbeta segments was used. Imported from immuneACCESS, the table was reduced by TCRdb to in-frame sequences with V and J called. These copies leave out some clones; in studies compared against another copy, an unresolved V gene accounts for under half, and the cause of the remainder is not known. The sample table contains approximately 150,000 clones; only one count was recorded for 60% to 80% of them. The ten largest clones represent roughly 2.6% of the sample. The sample taken for sequencing was PBMCs. The receptor set was obtained from a woman between 40 and 50 years old in good health and CMV-seropositive.

The chain joins TRBV7-9 to TRBJ2-3, with D unclear. The CDR3 consists of 14 residues. The germline V gene has CDR1 SEHNR and CDR2 FQNEAQ (reference sequence). V lost 0 bases, J lost 2 bases, and 6 bases lay in between. The CDR3 region has the DNA TGTGCCAGCAGCTTAGCAGAGCTCACAGATACGCAGTATTTT. Translating it yields CASSLAELTDTQYF. Full variable domain (outside the CDR3, taken from reference TRBV7-9 and TRBJ2-3): DTGVSQNPRHKITKRGQNVTFRCDPISEHNRLYWYRQTLGQGPEFLTYFQNEAQLEKSRLLSDRFSAERPKGSFSTLEIQRTEQGDSAMYLCASSLAELTDTQYFGPGTRLTVL.

This chain uses TRBV27 with TRBJ1-2; D is unclear. V lost 4 bases to trimming and J lost 4 bases, with 16 bases between them. The CDR3 contains 15 residues. The germline gives CDR1 MNHEY, CDR2 SMNVEV (reference sequence). Here the CDR3 DNA reads TGTGCCAGCAGTTCCCTGGACGGGATTCTCTATGGCTACACCTTC. Translating gives CASSSLDGILYGYTF.

This chain connects TRBV28 to TRBJ1-2; D is unresolved. With 8 bases removed from V and 0 bases from J, the gap between germline ends came to 13 bases. CDR1 MDHEN and CDR2 SYDVKM come from the germline V gene. This CDR3 has 14 residues. CDR3 loop: CASQSRGTNYGYTF. DNA of the CDR3: TGTGCCAGCCAAAGCCGGGGAACTAACTATGGCTACACCTTC.

V usage is TRBV12-5 and J usage is TRBJ1-2; unclear D gene. The CDR3 runs 13 residues. Per the germline V gene, CDR1 is LGHNT and CDR2 is FRNRAP. V was cut by 2 bases and J by 4 bases, with 8 bases left in between. CDR3 bases: TGTGCTAGTGGTTTGTTGGCAACCTATGGCTACACCTTC. It yields the protein CASGLLATYGYTF. The variable domain in full, with the rest retrieved from reference TRBV12-5 and TRBJ1-2, is DARVTQTPRHKVTEMGQEVTMRCQPILGHNTVFWYRQTMMQGLELLAYFRNRAPLDDSGMPKDRFSAEMPDATLATLKIQPSEPRDSAVYFCASGLLATYGYTFGSGTRLTVV.

The rearrangement joins TRBV5-1 to TRBJ1-1; D ambiguous. This CDR3 is 15 amino acids long. Germline CDR1 is SGHRS and CDR2 is YFSETQ. The V end was cut by 1 base, the J end by 1 base, with 11 bases between. CDR3 loop: CASSLNGDPNTEAFF. The CDR3 DNA is TGCGCCAGCAGCTTGAACGGAGACCCGAACACTGAAGCTTTCTTT.

The chain joins TRBV7-2 to TRBJ1-5, with 11 bases aligning to TRBD1. V lost 4 bases and J lost 2; bases outside the gene matches: 4. Germline V gives CDR1 SGHTA, CDR2 FQGNSA. This CDR3 has 16 residues. CDR3 in amino acids: CASSSSGQGGNQPQHF. CDR3 DNA: TGTGCCAGCAGCTCGTCGGGACAGGGGGGCAATCAGCCCCAGCATTTT.

The rearrangement uses TRBV27 and TRBJ1-5; the match to TRBD1 covers 10 bases. Germline-derived CDR1 and CDR2 are MNHEY and SMNVEV (reference sequence). This CDR3 is built from 15 residues. V lost 4 bases, J lost 5 bases, and 5 bases stayed unmatched. This CDR3 is CASSSSGTGDQPQHF. The DNA of the CDR3 is TGTGCCAGCAGTTCTTCCGGGACAGGGGATCAGCCCCAGCATTTT.

This chain connects TRBV5-1 to TRBJ2-3, with 8 bases aligning to TRBD2. This CDR3 is built from 16 residues. Germline V gene lookup returns CDR1 SGHRS and CDR2 YFSETQ. J was trimmed by 3 bases and V by 4 bases; bases with no gene match: 10. The DNA for the CDR3 is TGCGCCAGCAGCCCTCCGGTTAGCGGGGTAACAGATACGCAGTATTTT. This sequence encodes CASSPPVSGVTDTQYF.

The V and J genes are TRBV19 and TRBJ2-7, with D maybe TRBD2 (5 bases). Trimming removed 1 base at V and 2 bases at J, with 9 bases between. There are 14 residues in the CDR3. Germline-derived CDR1 and CDR2 are LNHDA and SQIVND (reference sequence). The CDR3 region is CASSIGTGTYEQYF. Here the CDR3 DNA reads TGTGCCAGTAGTATAGGGACTGGAACCTACGAGCAGTACTTC.

This clone was counted only a few times. This chain joins TRBV28 and TRBJ1-1; D not certain. Germline-derived CDR1 and CDR2 are MDHEN and SYDVKM. The CDR3 has 15 residues. V was trimmed by 5 bases and J by 6 bases, leaving 19 bases between them. The CDR3 nucleotides read TGTGCCAGCAGTCCCGGGGTGGTAGGGCGGGCTGAAGCTTTCTTT. It yields the protein CASSPGVVGRAEAFF.

The gene calls are TRBV5-1 and TRBJ1-1, with D maybe TRBD1 (5 bases). CDR1 is SGHRS, CDR2 YFSETQ, per germline. The CDR3 has 14 residues. V lost 4 bases, J lost 1 base, and 11 bases lay in between. DNA of the CDR3: TGCGCCAGCAGCGGGGCAGGGTGGAACACTGAAGCTTTCTTT. Protein: CASSGAGWNTEAFF.

V gene TRBV29-1 combines with J gene TRBJ2-1, with TRBD2 identical over 7 bases. There are 14 residues in the CDR3. Germline-derived CDR1 and CDR2 are SQVTM and ANQGSEA. J lost 6 bases, V lost 6 bases, and 11 bases had no gene match. This chain's CDR3 is CSVYLAERSNEQFF. The CDR3 nucleotides are TGCAGCGTCTACCTAGCGGAGCGGAGCAATGAGCAGTTCTTC.

The count of this clone is one. The chain couples TRBV5-6 to TRBJ2-1, with 8 bases identical to TRBD2. There are 15 residues in the CDR3. The junction had 5 bases not matched to a gene; V was cut back by 1 base and J by 5 bases. Germline CDR1 SGHDT, CDR2 YYEEEE. The CDR3: CASSLLTSAHNEQFF. The CDR3 region has the DNA TGTGCCAGCAGCTTGCTGACTAGCGCACACAATGAGCAGTTCTTC.

This sequence joins TRBV7-9 and TRBJ1-2; D remains unclear. The germline V and J ends were trimmed by 6 bases and 7 bases, with 12 bases remaining between them. CDR3 length equals 12 residues. The V gene's germline CDR1 is SEHNR and CDR2 FQNEAQ (reference sequence). The CDR3 region has the DNA TGTGCCAGCAGTTTCCTATCGAGTGGCTACACCTTC. Translated: CASSFLSSGYTF.

This chain links TRBV28 with TRBJ1-2, with 8 bases fitting TRBD1. This CDR3 has 12 residues. The J segment lost 7 bases and the V segment lost 6 bases, leaving 4 bases of the junction unmatched. Germline V gene data show CDR1 as MDHEN and CDR2 as SYDVKM. The CDR3 protein is CASRTTGVGYTF. In DNA form, the CDR3 reads TGTGCCAGCAGGACGACAGGGGTTGGCTACACCTTC.

The CDR3 region has the DNA TGTGCCAGCAGCCCTGACTCGGTTACGCAGTATTTT. Its protein product is CASSPDSVTQYF. This chain joins TRBV7-2 and TRBJ2-3; D call uncertain. The germline V gene encodes CDR1 SGHTA and CDR2 FQGNSA. CDR3 length: 12 amino acids. Trimming removed 5 bases from V and 8 bases from J, with 11 bases in between. Variable domain in full (rest from reference TRBV7-2 and TRBJ2-3): GAGVSQSPSNKVTEKGKDVELRCDPISGHTALYWYRQSLGQGLEFLIYFQGNSAPDKSGLPSDRFSAERTGGSVSTLTIQRTQQEDSAVYLCASSPDSVTQYFGPGTRLTVL.

The chain is built from TRBV6-5 and TRBJ2-3; TRBD1 matches 7 bases. V lost 5 bases to trimming and J lost 5 bases; unmatched junction nucleotides: 10. The CDR3 is made up of 15 amino acids. The germline V gene has CDR1 MNHEY and CDR2 SVGAGI. The CDR3 DNA follows: TGTGCCAGCAGTCCCCTGAGGGGGCGAGGAGATACGCAGTATTTT. Amino acid sequence: CASSPLRGRGDTQYF.